The source of this T cell receptor (beta chain) is a study of T-cell reconstitution after alpha-beta-depleted transplantation in children. Study-wide points: It was newly produced T cells that mostly accounted for T-cell counts and diversity one year after transplant. As was reported, about two months after transplant, alpha-beta T cells came from several hundred expanded graft clones. Surviving recipient T cells and thymic progenitors accounted for the high day-60 TCRbeta diversity observed in some patients.

Germline CDR1 and CDR2: WNHNN and SYGVQD (reference sequence). V shed 7 bases, J shed 4 bases, and the junction held 12 bases outside the gene matches. The CDR3 runs to 15 residues. The library targeted TCRbeta and was prepared with unique molecular identifiers. Via MiXCR, TCRdb re-called the PCR reads, giving one row per CDR3 protein. The repertoire holds around 300,000 distinct CDR3 sequences, with around a tenth as singletons. This clonotype was seen at least ten times. Antigen: not known. The sequencing here drew on peripheral blood, taken 180 days after TCRalphabeta/CD19-depleted stem cell transplant. V gene TRBV10-1 combines with J gene TRBJ1-2; 7 bases are shared with TRBD1. The sequence came from a male patient aged 2-9 years who had a stem cell transplant for chronic granulomatous disease, so the T cells may come from the graft donor. Here the CDR3 reads CASTEGAGGIYGYTF. CDR3 nucleotides: TGCGCCAGCACCGAAGGAGCAGGGGGGATCTATGGCTACACCTTC.